Listed here is a single T cell receptor beta chain. The target antigen is unknown. PCR used 60 Vbeta primers and 13 Jbeta primers. Some clones are missing from TCRdb's copy, which holds only in-frame ones; the method was immunoSEQ multiplex PCR. The sample has 95,000 to 150,000 clones; roughly 82% are singletons. The entry originates in a study of cytomegalovirus exposure and HLA in healthy donors. Broader study findings: The authors confirmed in vitro that a few CMV-associated chains were specific for CMV antigens.

The V end was cut by 6 bases, the J end by 3 bases, with 12 bases between. CDR1 and CDR2 from the germline V gene are MNHEY and SVGAGI. The CDR3 spans 15 residues. This chain joins TRBV6-5 and TRBJ1-6; perhaps TRBD1 as D (6 bases). This TCR was recovered from a woman in her thirties or forties in good health and CMV-seropositive. The material sequenced was PBMCs. CDR3 loop: CASRSGQFYNSPLHF. The CDR3 region has the DNA TGTGCCAGCAGATCCGGACAGTTCTATAATTCACCCCTCCACTTT.